The 32 T cell receptor beta chains in this list originate from one sample, sequenced in a study of cytomegalovirus exposure and HLA in healthy donors. With 60 Vbeta and 13 Jbeta primers, the PCR was carried out. Assay: immunoSEQ multiplex PCR; the TCRdb copy retains only in-frame clones and omits some. The repertoire has approximately 240,000 clones, approximately 82% of them found once; the top ten carry about 0.58%. The sample consisted of PBMCs. The source of these receptors is a woman aged 40 to 50 in good health and CMV-seronegative.

The rearrangement links TRBV7-9 to TRBJ1-1; 7 bases match TRBD1. The CDR3 is 13 residues long. Germline values: CDR1 SEHNR, CDR2 FQNEAQ (reference sequence). J gave up 4 bases and V 7 bases, and 6 bases lay outside the gene matches. The CDR3 protein is CASTIQGSTEAFF. CDR3 in DNA: TGTGCCAGCACTATACAGGGGAGCACTGAAGCTTTCTTT.

This clone was picked up a small number of times. The chain is built from TRBV10-3 and TRBJ2-7, with a possible D match to TRBD1 (5 bases). This CDR3 spans 13 amino acids. The V and J ends lost 1 base and 1 base respectively, with 5 bases between them. Germline V gene lookup returns CDR1 ENHRY and CDR2 SYGVKD. DNA of the CDR3: TGTGCCATCAGTGAGTACAGGTCCTACGAGCAGTACTTC. Its protein product is CAISEYRSYEQYF.

V gene TRBV2 combines with J gene TRBJ1-2, with TRBD1 matching 9 bases. CDR1 and CDR2 from the germline V gene are SNHLY and FYNNEI. Germline trimming cut 11 bases from V and 8 bases from J; bases unmatched to any gene: 12. The CDR3 consists of 13 residues. This chain's CDR3 is CAGSADRGGGYTF. In nucleotides, the CDR3 is TGTGCCGGCTCAGCGGACAGGGGAGGAGGCTACACCTTC.

This clone was observed a few times. This chain connects TRBV5-5 to TRBJ2-2; TRBD1 is a possible D gene (6 bases). V was pared by 0 bases and J by 4 bases, with 10 bases between. There are 15 residues in the CDR3. The germline gives CDR1 SGHKS, CDR2 YYEKEE (reference sequence). This chain's CDR3 is CASSLGGLATGELFF. Written as DNA, the CDR3 is TGTGCCAGCAGCTTGGGGGGGCTCGCCACCGGGGAGCTGTTTTTT.

The chain has TRBV30 and TRBJ1-1, with a weak D call TRBD1 (5 bases). Per germline, CDR1 GTSNPN and CDR2 SVGIG (reference sequence). The CDR3 has 14 residues. Trimming took off 3 bases at V and 7 bases at J, with 18 bases between the two ends. In DNA, the CDR3 is TGTGCCTGGAGGGGGTCGGGAGGGGATATTGAAGCTTTCTTT. This sequence encodes CAWRGSGGDIEAFF.

This clone was counted a single time. The chain combines TRBV12-2 with TRBJ2-7; the table's D gene call, TRBD1, was not cross checked with the DNA. TRBV12-2 is annotated as a pseudogene. The CDR3 is made up of 11 amino acids. The CDR3 region is CATLRGYEQYF. As DNA, the CDR3 is TGTGCAACCCTAAGGGGTTACGAGCAGTACTTC.

J is TRBJ2-7 and V is TRBV29-1; TRBD1 matches 8 bases. Trimming at V came to 7 bases and at J to 0 bases, leaving 8 bases not matched to a gene. This CDR3 contains 14 residues. Germline V gene sequence: CDR1 SQVTM, CDR2 ANQGSEA. CDR3 region: CSGGRDRNSYEQYF. In DNA form, the CDR3 reads TGCAGCGGCGGCCGGGACAGGAACTCCTACGAGCAGTACTTC.

The genes are TRBV5-1 and TRBJ2-1; TRBD2 aligns across 15 bases. The CDR3 consists of 16 residues. Per the germline V gene, CDR1 is SGHRS and CDR2 is YFSETQ. J was trimmed by 4 bases and V by 5 bases; bases with no gene match: 4. DNA of the CDR3: TGCGCCAGCAGTCGCGGACTAGCGGGGGGGTACAATGAGCAGTTCTTC. Its translation: CASSRGLAGGYNEQFF.

The chain joins TRBV30 to TRBJ2-6; 8 bases are shared with TRBD1. Germline trimming cut 5 bases from V and 0 bases from J; bases unmatched to any gene: 6. Germline V gene data show CDR1 as GTSNPN and CDR2 as SVGIG (reference sequence). The CDR3 is made up of 16 amino acids. CDR3 nucleotide sequence: TGTGCCTGGTTCGGACAGGGCCACTCTGGGGCCAACGTCCTGACTTTC. Translating it yields CAWFGQGHSGANVLTF.

The chain links TRBV6-1 to TRBJ2-1, with 9 bases matching TRBD2. The CDR3 runs 13 residues. V gave up 8 bases and J gave up 8 bases; unmatched junction bases: 7. From germline, CDR1 is MNHNS and CDR2 SASEGT. The CDR3 here is CASAGGNLDEQFF. As DNA, the CDR3 is TGTGCCAGCGCGGGGGGGAATTTAGATGAGCAGTTCTTC.

The chain recombines TRBV18 with TRBJ2-7; 8 bases are a match to TRBD1. The germline gives CDR1 KGHSH, CDR2 LQKENI. Losses at the gene ends were 3 bases for V and 2 bases for J; bases not matched to a gene: 3. CDR3 length: 14 amino acids. CDR3 sequence: CASSPSGQAYEQYF. The CDR3 DNA reads TGTGCCAGCTCACCCTCGGGACAGGCCTACGAGCAGTACTTC.

The chain recombines TRBV28 with TRBJ1-4; no clear D. The CDR3 consists of 13 residues. Trimming pared 7 bases from V and 5 bases from J, leaving 11 bases between. Germline-derived CDR1 and CDR2 are MDHEN and SYDVKM. CDR3 coding DNA: TGTGCCAGCACGAGTATCCCCAATGAAAAACTGTTTTTT. Its translation is CASTSIPNEKLFF.

The chain couples TRBV6-5 to TRBJ1-2, with a weak D call TRBD1 (6 bases). The CDR3 consists of 14 residues. Trimming pared 10 bases from V and 8 bases from J, leaving 23 bases between. The germline gives CDR1 MNHEY, CDR2 SVGAGI. DNA for the CDR3: TGTGCCACCGGGAGGGGGTGGGAAGCATGGGGCTACACCTTC. It yields the protein CATGRGWEAWGYTF.

This chain joins TRBV2 and TRBJ1-5; D ambiguous. The V and J ends lost 3 bases and 7 bases respectively, with 10 bases between them. Per the germline V gene, CDR1 is SNHLY and CDR2 is FYNNEI. This CDR3 has 13 amino acids. The DNA of the CDR3 is TGTGCCAGCAGTGACGATTGGCAGCAGCCCCAGCATTTT. It encodes CASSDDWQQPQHF.

J is TRBJ1-5 and V is TRBV2; D gene unclear. Germline values: CDR1 SNHLY, CDR2 FYNNEI. This CDR3 has 15 amino acids. Between the trimmed V and J ends, which lost 5 bases and 0 bases, there was a span of 11 bases. Written as DNA, the CDR3 is TGTGCCAGCAGTCCCGCGGGCCTTAGCAATCAGCCCCAGCATTTT. Protein: CASSPAGLSNQPQHF.

Regarding this clone: The junction shows a germline mismatch at one end, possibly a read error. Other DNA sequences in this sample translate to the same CDR3. The rearrangement links TRBV27 to TRBJ1-2, with TRBD1 identical over 8 bases. The CDR3 runs to 16 residues. From germline, CDR1 is MNHEY and CDR2 SMNVEV (reference sequence). CDR3 sequence (DNA): TGCGCCAGCAGTTTTCTGGTCCAGGGGGCGATGTATGGCTACACCTTC. Protein sequence: CASSFLVQGAMYGYTF.

The chain joins TRBV18 to TRBJ1-6, with TRBD1 as a possible D gene (6 bases). The CDR3 has 14 amino acids. Germline-derived CDR1 and CDR2 are KGHSH and LQKENI. V was clipped by 2 bases and J by 7 bases, with 9 bases between them. DNA of the CDR3: TGTGCCAGCTCACCAAAAACAGGGAATTCACCCCTCCACTTT. Translation: CASSPKTGNSPLHF.

The J gene is TRBJ1-3, the V gene TRBV7-8; 9 nucleotides agree with TRBD1. The CDR3 spans 17 residues. Germline V gene sequence: CDR1 SGHVS, CDR2 FQNEAQ. V trimming: 5 bases; J trimming: 3 bases; junction bases outside the gene matches: 11. The CDR3 bases are TGTGCCAGCAGCCGAAGCTCCGGGACAGGGCTTGGAAACACCATATATTTT. Protein: CASSRSSGTGLGNTIYF.

V gene TRBV5-1 combines with J gene TRBJ1-4; D unclear. The CDR3 spans 17 residues. V dropped 0 bases and J dropped 0 bases, with 12 bases sitting between them. Germline V lookup: CDR1 SGHRS, CDR2 YFSETQ. The chain's CDR3 is CASSLAVASATNEKLFF. The CDR3 bases are TGCGCCAGCAGCTTGGCCGTGGCATCTGCAACTAATGAAAAACTGTTTTTT. The full variable domain, with the rest looked up from reference TRBV5-1 and TRBJ1-4, is KAGVTQTPRYLIKTRGQQVTLSCSPISGHRSVSWYQQTPGQGLQFLFEYFSETQRNKGNFPGRFSGRQFSNSRSEMNVSTLELGDSALYLCASSLAVASATNEKLFFGSGTQLSVL.

The rearrangement uses TRBV28 and TRBJ2-5; 7 positions agree with TRBD2. Trimming at V came to 5 bases and at J to 4 bases, leaving 7 bases not matched to a gene. CDR3 size: 14 residues. Looked up from germline, CDR1 is MDHEN and CDR2 is SYDVKM. The CDR3 loop is CASSTPGGLETQYF. Here the CDR3 DNA reads TGTGCCAGCAGTACCCCGGGGGGTCTAGAGACCCAGTACTTC. The full variable domain, its missing parts supplied by reference TRBV28 and TRBJ2-5, is DVKVTQSSRYLVKRTGEKVFLECVQDMDHENMFWYRQDPGLGLRLIYFSYDVKMKEKGDIPEGYSVSREKKERFSLILESASTNQTSMYLCASSTPGGLETQYFGPGTRLLVL.

The chain carries TRBV7-2 and TRBJ2-1; TRBD2 agrees at 8 bases. The CDR3 covers 13 residues. CDR1 SGHTA and CDR2 FQGNSA come from the germline V gene. Unmatched junction bases numbered 6, after V lost 5 bases and J lost 9 bases. The CDR3 region has the DNA TGTGCCAGCAGCCGTCCGGGAGGGAGTGAGCAGTTCTTC. Protein sequence: CASSRPGGSEQFF.

This rearrangement joins TRBV9 to TRBJ1-3; TRBD1 might be the D (6 bases). The CDR3 sequence is 16 residues long. Germline loops: CDR1 SGDLS, CDR2 YYNGEE. V lost 3 bases and J 2 bases, leaving 15 bases between the germline ends. The CDR3 protein is CASSADVGGTGNTIYF. In DNA form, the CDR3 reads TGTGCCAGCAGCGCAGACGTAGGGGGAACTGGAAACACCATATATTTT.

This clone occurred a few times. The V gene is TRBV27, the J gene TRBJ1-1; 8 bases match TRBD1. CDR3 size: 14 residues. V shed 2 bases, J shed 1 base, and the junction held 0 bases outside the gene matches. Germline CDR1 MNHEY, CDR2 SMNVEV (reference sequence). DNA of the CDR3: TGTGCCAGCAGTTTAGACAGGGGGAACACTGAAGCTTTCTTT. This codes for CASSLDRGNTEAFF.

The sample holds a few counts of this clone. The gene calls are TRBV28 and TRBJ1-3; 9 bases match TRBD1. Per the germline V gene, CDR1 is MDHEN and CDR2 is SYDVKM. The CDR3 runs 15 residues. With V trimmed by 2 bases and J by 5 bases, 4 bases remained unmatched. As DNA, the CDR3 is TGTGCCAGCAGTTTACCGGGACAGGGTAGAAACACCATATATTTT. Protein product: CASSLPGQGRNTIYF.

The rearrangement links TRBV5-4 to TRBJ2-4; a weak D match, TRBD2 (7 bases). The V end was cut by 4 bases, the J end by 6 bases, with 14 bases between. The CDR3 totals 14 residues. Germline values: CDR1 SGHNT, CDR2 YYREEE (reference sequence). This CDR3 reads CASSPGGQPNIQYF. CDR3 nucleotides: TGTGCCAGCAGCCCGGGGGGACAACCAAACATTCAGTACTTC.

In its sample, this clone was seen a few times. The chain joins TRBV19 to TRBJ1-2, with 7 nucleotides matching TRBD1. The germline CDR1 and CDR2 sequences are LNHDA and SQIVND (reference sequence). The CDR3 contains 13 residues. V trimming: 5 bases; J trimming: 6 bases; junction bases outside the gene matches: 6. The CDR3 region is CASSYRDSDGYTF. The CDR3 DNA reads TGTGCCAGTAGTTACCGGGACAGCGATGGCTACACCTTC.

V gene TRBV6-5 combines with J gene TRBJ1-1; no clear D. CDR1 is MNHEY, CDR2 SVGAGI, per germline. Trimming removed 4 bases at V and 8 bases at J, with 8 bases between. This CDR3 has 11 residues. In nucleotides, the CDR3 is TGTGCCAGCAGTTTCGAGCAAGAAGCTTTCTTT. It translates to CASSFEQEAFF.

J is TRBJ1-4 and V is TRBV5-6; D ambiguous. This CDR3 is built from 15 residues. Trimming cost V 3 bases and J 6 bases, with 15 bases left between them. Germline V gene data show CDR1 as SGHDT and CDR2 as YYEEEE. In DNA, the CDR3 is TGTGCCAGCAGCTCCAGGATTTCGTGGGATGAAAAACTGTTTTTT. Its protein is CASSSRISWDEKLFF.

V and J are TRBV4-1 and TRBJ2-1; 9 bases align to TRBD2. J was trimmed by 5 bases and V by 3 bases; bases with no gene match: 8. This CDR3 has 16 residues. From germline, CDR1 is MGHRA and CDR2 YSYEKL. CDR3 residues: CASSHIIAGVNNEQFF. The CDR3 DNA reads TGCGCCAGCAGCCACATAATAGCGGGGGTCAACAATGAGCAGTTCTTC.

The chain uses TRBV6-6 and TRBJ1-4; maybe TRBD1 (6 bases). V was clipped by 8 bases and J by 7 bases, with 17 bases between them. Per germline, CDR1 MNHNY and CDR2 SVGAGI (reference sequence). This CDR3 is built from 14 residues. The DNA for the CDR3 is TGTGCCAGCGGACTTGGTACAGGGACTGAAAAACTGTTTTTT. This sequence encodes CASGLGTGTEKLFF.

In this sample, this clone turned up once. This chain uses TRBV15 with TRBJ1-3; no clear D. Germline V lookup: CDR1 LNHNV, CDR2 YYDKDF (reference sequence). This CDR3 is built from 16 residues. V lost 1 base to trimming and J lost 8 bases, with 18 bases between them. The CDR3 reads CATSRAGPQSSYTIYF. CDR3 DNA: TGTGCCACCAGCAGAGCTGGGCCGCAGTCCTCTTACACCATATATTTT.

This rearrangement joins TRBV5-1 to TRBJ2-1, with 8 bases fitting TRBD1. The CDR3 runs 15 residues. In germline, CDR1 is SGHRS, CDR2 YFSETQ. The J segment lost 4 bases and the V segment lost 4 bases, leaving 7 bases of the junction unmatched. CDR3 region: CASSQQGGEYNEQFF. The CDR3 DNA reads as TGCGCCAGCAGCCAACAGGGGGGCGAGTACAATGAGCAGTTCTTC.